This TCR beta chain was identified during a study of cytomegalovirus exposure and HLA in healthy donors. V was trimmed by 2 bases and J by 7 bases, leaving 8 bases between them. Per the germline V gene, CDR1 is GTSNPN and CDR2 is SVGIG (reference sequence). CDR3 length: 11 amino acids. On this clone: Its target is not known.

Study results and limitations: A later analysis reportedly found fewer N-insertions in an Asian-associated ancestry cluster than the roughly 670-donor mean. DRB1 showed the most TCR associations and HLA-C the fewest in a later analysis, as rates varied by HLA locus. While the bulk of TCR sequences proved rare, some public TCRs turned up in many donors.

PCR used 60 Vbeta primers and 13 Jbeta primers. TCRdb keeps only in-frame clones here, not all; method: immunoSEQ multiplex PCR. The sample's table shows roughly 42,000 clones. The rearrangement uses TRBV30 and TRBJ1-2; D is unresolved. What was sequenced was PBMCs. The sequence came from a man aged 25 to 40 in good health and CMV-seronegative. CDR3 in DNA: TGTGCCTGGAGTCCAGTTTCTGGCTACACCTTC. Residues: CAWSPVSGYTF.